This TCR beta chain stems from a study of T cells in Graves' hyperthyroidism and ophthalmopathy. RNA transcripts served as the template for amplifying TCR beta CDR3 regions. HTBI primers were employed in a first-round RT-PCR of the TCR CDR3. TCRdb reprocessed the multiplex PCR reads with MiXCR, giving one entry per CDR3 protein. The sample has under 550,000 distinct CDR3 sequences, 15% to 20% seen once. Ophthalmopathy patients showed a Clinical Activity Score of at least 3, NOSPECS grade of at least 4 and duration under 3 months. The CDR3 is 12 amino acids. Germline loops: CDR1 SNHLY, CDR2 FYNNEI. The ends were cut back, 5 bases at V and 13 bases at J, with 12 bases in the middle. Study-level points and caveats: Researchers report that a 13 V-J model separated ophthalmopathy from stable hyperthyroidism.

Comment on this clonotype: Its antigen is still unknown.

The sequenced sample was blood. This sequence originates from a man aged 40-49 years with Graves' ophthalmopathy. This rearrangement joins TRBV2 to TRBJ1-6, with D hard to call. Here the CDR3 reads CASSPPVEPLHF. CDR3 DNA: TGTGCCAGCAGTCCCCCGGTGGAGCCCCTCCACTTT.